This TCR beta chain was captured in a study of cytomegalovirus exposure and HLA in healthy donors. Findings and caveats of the study: It was 164 TCR beta chains that were listed as cytomegalovirus-associated. Later analysis suggested links between common viral pathogens and several top significant clusters. Relative to equally common others, HLA-associated TCR beta chains showed greater clonal expansion in a later analysis. TRBV6-2, TRBV6-3 and other indistinguishable V segments were excluded.

Trimming removed 3 bases from V and 4 bases from J; junction bases left unmatched: 0. The length of the CDR3 is 12 residues. Germline CDR1 and CDR2: SGHKS and YYEKEE (reference sequence). The PCR was carried out with 60 Vbeta primers and 13 Jbeta primers. Sequencing was performed with immunoSEQ multiplex PCR; in TCRdb, only in-frame clones are kept and a portion is missing. The sample has about 160,000 clones; approximately 78% are singletons. Comment on this clone: No antigen is known for it.

J is TRBJ2-7 and V is TRBV5-5, with 8 bases fitting TRBD1. The source of this sequence is a woman between 35 and 50 years old in good health and CMV-seronegative. Sequenced: PBMCs. The CDR3 nucleotides read TGTGCCAGCAGCTGGACAGGGTACGAGCAGTACTTC. It translates to CASSWTGYEQYF.